What follows is one T cell receptor (beta chain) and its context. Its cognate antigen is unknown. Documented time point: week 11, during vaccination. Doses consisted of 300 ug of mutant IDH1 20-mer peptide each, paired with topical imiquimod. CDR1 and CDR2 (germline): SNHLY, FYNNEI. CDR3 length: 15 amino acids. V lost 6 bases to trimming and J lost 4 bases; unmatched junction nucleotides: 9. Only in-frame clones appear in the TCRdb table, and some are missing; sequencing was by immunoSEQ multiplex PCR. The profile covers tens of thousands of clones, with 84% appearing a single time and 3.6% taken by the ten largest. The data were taken from a study of a mutant IDH1 vaccine in newly diagnosed glioma. Study summary: In weeks 1, 3, 5, 7, 11, 15, 19 and 23, patients were immunized, eight times in all.

Regarding the study as a whole: The authors found pseudoprogression apparently unrelated to changes in top peripheral T cell clonotypes.

The source is a man between 25 and 39 years old with glioma. The source was PBMCs, collected from a glioma patient whose treatment included an IDH1 peptide vaccine. This chain links TRBV2 with TRBJ2-7, with TRBD2 matching over 10 bases. The CDR3 sequence: CASRYPGLARYEQYF. The CDR3 nucleotides are TGTGCCAGCAGGTACCCGGGACTAGCGAGGTACGAGCAGTACTTC.